The 23 T cell receptor beta chains below come from one sample, sequenced in a study of cytomegalovirus exposure and HLA in healthy donors. The PCR employed 60 Vbeta primers together with 13 Jbeta primers. Profiled with immunoSEQ multiplex PCR; TCRdb holds only in-frame clones, not every one. The data hold roughly 200,000 clones, with 75% to 90% observed a single time. Sequenced sample: PBMCs. These receptors came from a man aged 25-40 years in good health and CMV-seronegative.

This chain links TRBV28 with TRBJ1-2; 7 bases align to TRBD1. The CDR3 is made up of 12 amino acids. Losses at the gene ends were 10 bases for V and 7 bases for J; bases not matched to a gene: 9. Germline V gene data show CDR1 as MDHEN and CDR2 as SYDVKM. The CDR3 region is CANQGQSSGYTF. Written as DNA, the CDR3 is TGTGCCAACCAGGGACAGAGTAGTGGCTACACCTTC.

The chain joins TRBV4-1 to TRBJ1-2; perhaps TRBD1 as D (5 bases). V lost 4 bases and J 6 bases, leaving 15 bases between the germline ends. CDR3 length: 14 residues. Germline V lookup: CDR1 MGHRA, CDR2 YSYEKL. CDR3 loop: CASSRYHQGDGYTF. CDR3 DNA: TGCGCCAGCAGCCGATATCACCAGGGCGATGGCTACACCTTC.

This sequence joins TRBV6-4 and TRBJ2-2; 9 bases align to TRBD2. Per germline, CDR1 MRHNA and CDR2 SNTAGT. This CDR3 spans 21 amino acids. Trimming took 0 bases from V and 2 from J; bases not matched to a gene: 16. In DNA form, the CDR3 reads TGTGCCAGCAGTGACTCGATCCGTGAGCGGGAGGACCTAAATAACACCGGGGAGCTGTTTTTT. Translating gives CASSDSIREREDLNNTGELFF.

V usage is TRBV4-2 and J usage is TRBJ2-3, with 9 bases fitting TRBD2. Germline CDR1 is LGHNA and CDR2 is YNFKEQ. The CDR3 is 18 residues long. The trim removed 0 bases at V and 0 bases at J, leaving 7 bases unmatched. The CDR3 nucleotides are TGTGCCAGCAGCCAAGAGCGGGCTAGCGGGACAAGCACAGATACGCAGTATTTT. It specifies CASSQERASGTSTDTQYF.

The chain is built from TRBV19 and TRBJ1-1, with 8 nucleotides matching TRBD1. This CDR3 is built from 13 residues. Germline CDR1 LNHDA, CDR2 SQIVND (reference sequence). J lost 5 bases, V lost 4 bases, and 3 bases had no gene match. DNA for the CDR3: TGTGCCAGTAGTACCTACAGGGGGACTGAAGCTTTCTTT. Translating gives CASSTYRGTEAFF. The full variable domain, its missing parts supplied by reference TRBV19 and TRBJ1-1, is DGGITQSPKYLFRKEGQNVTLSCEQNLNHDAMYWYRQDPGQGLRLIYYSQIVNDFQKGDIAEGYSVSREKKESFPLTVTSAQKNPTAFYLCASSTYRGTEAFFGQGTRLTVV.

CDR3 amino acids: CASSLRGSNYGYTF. Here the CDR3 DNA reads TGTGCCAGCAGCTTGCGGGGGAGTAACTATGGCTACACCTTC. The V and J genes are TRBV5-4 and TRBJ1-2; D perhaps matches TRBD1 (5 bases). The germline CDR1 and CDR2 sequences are SGHNT and YYREEE (reference sequence). The CDR3 has 14 amino acids. Between the trimmed V and J ends, which lost 1 base and 1 base, there was a span of 8 bases.

This clone was observed once. CDR3 DNA: TGTGCCAGTAGTGGCCCCCCTAGCGGGAAGGAACAAGAGACCCAGTACTTC. Residues: CASSGPPSGKEQETQYF. The chain combines TRBV19 with TRBJ2-5; TRBD2 matches 9 bases. The CDR3 has 17 amino acids. Germline V lookup: CDR1 LNHDA, CDR2 SQIVND (reference sequence). Unmatched junction bases numbered 12, after V lost 5 bases and J lost 2 bases.

A word on this clone: The junction and the germline gene differ at one end; a read error may be behind it. This sample includes further DNA sequences coding for the same CDR3. The genes are TRBV28 and TRBJ1-4, with D possibly TRBD1 on 5 matching bases. This CDR3 comprises 15 residues. In germline, CDR1 is MDHEN, CDR2 SYDVKM. The CDR3 region has the DNA TGTGCCAGCAGAACAGGTACTGCAACTAATGAAAAGCTGTTTTTT. Encoded protein: CASRTGTATNEKLFF. The complete variable domain, with remaining parts taken from reference TRBV28 and TRBJ1-4, reads DVKVTQSSRYLVKRTGEKVFLECVQDMDHENMFWYRQDPGLGLRLIYFSYDVKMKEKGDIPEGYSVSREKKERFSLILESASTNQTSMYLCASRTGTATNEKLFFGSGTQLSVL.

V is TRBV7-9 and J is TRBJ2-5; D might be TRBD2 (6 bases). Germline CDR1 reads SEHNR; CDR2 reads FQNEAQ (reference sequence). The CDR3 is made up of 15 amino acids. V was trimmed by 1 base and J by 5 bases, leaving 14 bases between them. The DNA of the CDR3 is TGTGCCAGCAGCTTAGGTCTGCGGGGAGAGGAGACCCAGTACTTC. It encodes CASSLGLRGEETQYF.

This clone was found once. The chain links TRBV5-5 to TRBJ1-2, with 7 positions matching TRBD1. CDR1 and CDR2 (germline): SGHKS, YYEKEE (reference sequence). The V and J ends lost 0 bases and 2 bases, in that order; junction bases with no gene match: 4. The CDR3 covers 15 residues. The CDR3 region is CASSLAGTDNYGYTF. The CDR3 region has the DNA TGTGCCAGCAGCTTGGCCGGGACAGACAACTATGGCTACACCTTC.

With regard to this clone: Germline and junction disagree at one end, which may indicate a read error. J is TRBJ2-1 and V is TRBV7-7; possibly TRBD1 for D (6 bases). The germline gives CDR1 SSHAT, CDR2 FNYEAQ (reference sequence). The CDR3 length is 15 residues. The CDR3 DNA follows: TGTGCTAGCAGCTTATTCTTGGCAGGGGACAATGAGCAGTTCTTC. Encoded protein: CASSLFLAGDNEQFF.

The chain couples TRBV6-1 to TRBJ1-1; D is possibly TRBD1 (6 bases). The V and J ends lost 4 bases and 4 bases respectively, with 16 bases between them. The germline CDR1 and CDR2 sequences are MNHNS and SASEGT. This CDR3 has 15 amino acids. The CDR3 DNA is TGTGCCAGCAGTGGACCTTTAACAGGGCCCACTGAAGCTTTCTTT. It translates to CASSGPLTGPTEAFF.

The V gene is TRBV7-9, the J gene TRBJ1-6; 9 bases are a match to TRBD1. The CDR3 totals 16 residues. Trimming at V came to 5 bases and at J to 9 bases, leaving 11 bases not matched to a gene. Germline CDR1 is SEHNR and CDR2 is FQNEAQ (reference sequence). CDR3 sequence reads: CASSHAPQGALSPLHF. The DNA for the CDR3 is TGTGCCAGCAGCCACGCGCCACAGGGGGCCCTTTCACCCCTCCACTTT.

This clone showed up just once. The chain is built from TRBV13 and TRBJ2-1; 11 bases align to TRBD1. This CDR3 region has 17 residues. Germline-derived CDR1 and CDR2 are PRHDT and FYEKMQ (reference sequence). Trimming cost V 5 bases and J 6 bases; bases outside gene matches: 12. The CDR3 DNA follows: TGTGCCAGCAGCCCTCAAGATGGACAGGGGGCTTTCAATGAGCAGTTCTTC. This codes for CASSPQDGQGAFNEQFF.

The genes are TRBV10-3 and TRBJ2-5; perhaps TRBD1 as D (6 bases). The ends were cut back, 3 bases at V and 2 bases at J, with 10 bases in the middle. Germline assignment: CDR1 ENHRY and CDR2 SYGVKD. CDR3 size: 14 residues. DNA for the CDR3: TGTGCCATCAGTGAAGGTGGACAGCAAGAGACCCAGTACTTC. Its translation: CAISEGGQQETQYF.

This clone was detected only once. In nucleotides, the CDR3 is TGCGCCAGCAGCCAAGGAAGACAGGGGGGCCTCAAGTACGAGCAGTACTTC. Protein sequence: CASSQGRQGGLKYEQYF. The V gene is TRBV4-1, the J gene TRBJ2-7; TRBD1 matches at 9 bases. Germline values: CDR1 MGHRA, CDR2 YSYEKL. V gave up 1 base and J gave up 4 bases; unmatched junction bases: 11. The CDR3 has 17 residues.

The chain recombines TRBV10-1 with TRBJ2-1; 10 positions match TRBD2. With V trimmed by 5 bases and J by 4 bases, 14 bases remained unmatched. Germline-derived CDR1 and CDR2 are WNHNN and SYGVQD (reference sequence). CDR3 length: 18 amino acids. The CDR3 bases are TGCGCCAGCAGTTTAGCGGGGGGCCAACTTCAAGGATACAATGAGCAGTTCTTC. This codes for CASSLAGGQLQGYNEQFF.

V and J are TRBV4-3 and TRBJ1-2, with 9 bases matching TRBD1. The ends lost 1 base at V and 6 bases at J; junction bases unmatched: 9. CDR3 length equals 16 residues. Per the germline V gene, CDR1 is LGHNA and CDR2 is YSLEER. Here the CDR3 reads CASSQASGGTGNGYTF. CDR3 nucleotide sequence: TGCGCCAGCAGCCAAGCTTCAGGTGGGACAGGGAATGGCTACACCTTC.

This clone was detected a few times. J is TRBJ2-3 and V is TRBV4-2, with TRBD2 matching over 8 bases. CDR1 LGHNA and CDR2 YNFKEQ come from the germline V gene. Germline trimming cut 3 bases from V and 4 bases from J; bases unmatched to any gene: 6. The CDR3 has 15 residues. CDR3 sequence reads: CASSQFGRAADTQYF. CDR3 nucleotide sequence: TGTGCCAGCAGCCAGTTCGGGAGGGCCGCAGATACGCAGTATTTT.

J is TRBJ2-4 and V is TRBV5-6; D is unresolved. This CDR3 is built from 16 residues. Trimming cost V 4 bases and J 1 base, with 15 bases left between them. CDR1 is SGHDT and CDR2 is YYEEEE in the germline V gene. As DNA, the CDR3 is TGTGCCAGCAGCCCCGGGTACGGTACCGCCAAAAACATTCAGTACTTC. Translation: CASSPGYGTAKNIQYF.

V and J are TRBV6-6 and TRBJ2-5; 9 bases fit TRBD1. The CDR3 runs to 15 residues. V dropped 5 bases and J dropped 4; count of bases not matched to a gene: 8. Germline values: CDR1 MNHNY, CDR2 SVGAGI (reference sequence). CDR3 sequence (DNA): TGTGCCAGCAGTCCCCCGGGACAGGGTGCAGAGACCCAGTACTTC. Amino acids: CASSPPGQGAETQYF.

The rearrangement links TRBV19 to TRBJ2-5; TRBD2 might be the D (6 bases). This CDR3 is built from 15 residues. V lost 3 bases, J lost 5 bases, and 16 bases lay in between. Germline CDR1 and CDR2: LNHDA and SQIVND (reference sequence). CDR3 residues: CASSIEGGAEETQYF. The CDR3 DNA sequence: TGTGCCAGTAGTATCGAGGGCGGGGCTGAGGAGACCCAGTACTTC.

The chain joins TRBV15 to TRBJ1-2; 9 nucleotides line up with TRBD1. CDR1 is LNHNV and CDR2 is YYDKDF in the germline V gene (reference sequence). The CDR3 extends over 14 amino acids. Trimming took 4 bases from V and 6 from J; bases not matched to a gene: 6. CDR3 amino acids: CATSMDRGSNGYTF. In DNA, the CDR3 is TGTGCCACCAGCATGGACAGGGGATCCAATGGCTACACCTTC.